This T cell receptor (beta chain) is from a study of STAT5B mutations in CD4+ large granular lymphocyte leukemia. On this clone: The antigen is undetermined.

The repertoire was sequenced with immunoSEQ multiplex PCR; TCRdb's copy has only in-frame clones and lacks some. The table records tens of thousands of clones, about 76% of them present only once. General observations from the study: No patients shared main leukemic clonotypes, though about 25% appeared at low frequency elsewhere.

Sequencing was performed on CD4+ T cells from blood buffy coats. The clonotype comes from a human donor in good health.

The DNA of the CDR3 is TGTGCCAGCAGCTCATACGGACAGGGGGCCGCGGAGACCCAGTACTTC. It is translated as CASSSYGQGAAETQYF. The chain recombines TRBV5-6 with TRBJ2-5, with TRBD1 matching 11 bases. Per germline, CDR1 SGHDT and CDR2 YYEEEE. V lost 3 bases to trimming and J lost 5 bases; unmatched junction nucleotides: 9. The CDR3 consists of 16 residues.